This T cell receptor beta chain was profiled in a study of blood T cell repertoires in COVID-19. For the study at large: PBMCs, B-cell-depleted T cells, or T cells provided the cDNA or gDNA that made up the material.

Deletions cut 2 bases from V and 0 bases from J, with 13 bases between. Germline CDR1 MNHEY, CDR2 SMNVEV (reference sequence). CDR3 length: 16 residues. The assay was immunoSEQ multiplex PCR, and TCRdb's table has in-frame clones only and misses some. Of roughly 94,000 clones listed, 65% to 90% were seen once; the top ten hold just under 25%. The sample was peripheral blood. The V call is TRBV27, the J call TRBJ1-2; a possible D gene is TRBD1 (6 bases). This TCR derives from a man aged 60 to 69 with acute or convalescent COVID-19. The CDR3 here is CASSLRGTSSNYGYTF. CDR3 coding DNA: TGTGCCAGCAGTTTACGAGGGACAAGTTCTAACTATGGCTACACCTTC.